This T cell receptor (beta chain) was documented in a study of cytomegalovirus exposure and HLA in healthy donors. The CDR3 covers 14 residues. With V trimmed by 4 bases and J by 2 bases, 5 bases remained unmatched. Per germline, CDR1 SGHRS and CDR2 YFSETQ. Both 60 Vbeta primers and 13 Jbeta primers went into the PCR. Sequenced by immunoSEQ multiplex PCR; TCRdb stores in-frame clones only, minus some. The data show approximately 110,000 clones, 70% to 85% seen once. This clone was counted a few times. V usage is TRBV5-1 and J usage is TRBJ1-1; 7 positions agree with TRBD1. The receptor was derived from a human donor in good health. Sequencing was done on a sample of PBMCs. The CDR3 region is CASSTGQTNTEAFF. The CDR3 DNA is TGCGCCAGCAGCACGGGACAGACTAACACTGAAGCTTTCTTT.